Each of the 7 T cell receptor beta chains below was sequenced from the same sample in a study of T-cell reconstitution after alpha-beta-depleted transplantation in children. Preparation of the TCRbeta library involved a method that used unique molecular identifiers. TCRdb recomputed calls from the PCR reads with MiXCR, one row per CDR3 protein. The sample includes hundreds of thousands of distinct CDR3 sequences, 16% of them seen just once. The sample was PBMCs, mostly from graft donor cells, taken 360 days after TCRalphabeta/CD19-depleted stem cell transplant. These receptors all come from a boy under three years old who had a stem cell transplant for Wiskott-Aldrich syndrome, so the T cells may come from the graft donor.

The chain joins TRBV4-3 to TRBJ2-7; TRBD1 matches at 9 bases. The CDR3 is made up of 15 amino acids. Germline V gives CDR1 LGHNA, CDR2 YSLEER. V shed 3 bases and J 1 base; nucleotides not matched to a gene: 4. CDR3 amino acids: CASSHPGQGSYEQYF. The CDR3 coding sequence is TGCGCCAGCAGCCACCCGGGACAGGGTTCCTACGAGCAGTACTTC.

J is TRBJ2-3 and V is TRBV27; D gene ambiguous. Deletions cut 7 bases from V and 3 bases from J, with 11 bases between. This CDR3 comprises 13 residues. Germline lookup yields CDR1 MNHEY and CDR2 SMNVEV (reference sequence). The CDR3 nucleotides read TGTGCCAGCAAATTACTGGGGACAGATACGCAGTATTTT. Its translation: CASKLLGTDTQYF.

The gene calls are TRBV11-2 and TRBJ2-2; D is unclear. The CDR3 totals 18 residues. The V end was cut by 1 base, the J end by 1 base, with 16 bases between. Germline lookup yields CDR1 SGHAT and CDR2 FQNNGV. The chain's CDR3 is CASSLGRAKWRNTGELFF. The CDR3 bases are TGTGCCAGCAGCTTAGGTCGGGCTAAGTGGCGGAACACCGGGGAGCTGTTTTTT.

The table lists this clonotype with a few counts. CDR3 coding DNA: TGCAGTGCTAGTTCCCTAGCGGGAGTAGAGACCCAGTACTTC. Translation gives CSASSLAGVETQYF. The chain couples TRBV20-1 to TRBJ2-5; 10 bases are a match to TRBD2. The V gene end was trimmed by 3 bases and the J gene end by 4 bases; junction bases not matched to a gene: 5. CDR3 length equals 14 residues. The V gene's germline CDR1 is DFQATT and CDR2 SNEGSKA (reference sequence).

This clonotype turned up a few times. V is TRBV29-1 and J is TRBJ2-5; 9 bases line up with TRBD2. Looked up from germline, CDR1 is SQVTM and CDR2 is ANQGSEA. The CDR3 is made up of 13 amino acids. Trimming at V came to 3 bases and at J to 5 bases, leaving 4 bases not matched to a gene. CDR3 residues: CSVDGGRGETQYF. CDR3 DNA sequence: TGCAGCGTTGATGGCGGGAGGGGGGAGACCCAGTACTTC.

In the case of this clonotype: Likely a read error: the CDR3 ends without its conserved phenylalanine or tryptophan. The chain couples TRBV4-3 to TRBJ2-7, with D possibly TRBD2 on 6 matching bases. CDR1 and CDR2 from the germline V gene are LGHNA and YSLEER. The CDR3 totals 14 residues. V was shortened by 1 base and J by 2 bases, with 9 bases between the two germline ends. The CDR3 here is CASSQARTTYEQYL. In nucleotides, the CDR3 is TGCGCCAGCAGCCAAGCGAGGACTACCTACGAGCAGTACCTC.

The rearrangement joins TRBV6-2 or TRBV6-3 to TRBJ2-7; D unresolved. This CDR3 has 12 residues. CDR1 MNHEY and CDR2 SVGEGT come from the germline V gene. The germline V and J ends were trimmed by 4 bases and 3 bases, with 7 bases remaining between them. In nucleotides, the CDR3 is TGTGCCAGCAGTTCCCCCTACTACGAGCAGTACTTC. The encoded protein is CASSSPYYEQYF.